Listed below are T cell receptor beta chains from one sample, sequenced in a study of T-cell memory formation after mild COVID-19. From the 5' RACE reads, TCRdb called clonotypes with MiXCR, one entry per CDR3 protein. The sample carries under 600,000 distinct CDR3 sequences, 20% to 25% recorded once. Sequencing input: PBMCs or a T cell subset sorted from them (not recorded which). These receptors all come from an adult woman who had mild COVID-19 (a few samples of this study predate the infection). Cell type and time point are not known. CDR3s include the opening cysteine and the closing phenylalanine or tryptophan. Each record gives: J gene, V gene, CDR3 protein.

J: TRBJ1-2; V: TRBV7-8; CDR3: CASSRRDSNYGYTF
J: TRBJ2-3; V: TRBV11-3; CDR3: CASSLRRRLAGASSSTDTQYF
J: TRBJ2-5; V: TRBV10-3; CDR3: CAISEGRWDQETQYF
J: TRBJ2-1; V: TRBV10-3; CDR3: CASRRGSIGDEQFF
J: TRBJ2-1; V: TRBV11-2; CDR3: CASSFAERGEQFF
J: TRBJ2-5; V: TRBV11-2; CDR3: CASSWRFGETQYF
J: TRBJ2-7; V: TRBV29-1; CDR3: CSVQTSPGLAPGEQYF
J: TRBJ2-2; V: TRBV18; CDR3: CASSQTTSGNTGELFF
J: TRBJ2-3; V: TRBV5-1; CDR3: CASSLEVSGGGTQYF
J: TRBJ1-5; V: TRBV4-1; CDR3: CASSLRTGEDQPQHF
J: TRBJ2-7; V: TRBV23-1; CDR3: CASSQSPATSYEQYF
J: TRBJ1-5; V: TRBV20-1; CDR3: CSAPRQNSNQPQHF
J: TRBJ1-5; V: TRBV30; CDR3: CAWTDSTLNQPQHF
J: TRBJ2-1; V: TRBV6-2/TRBV6-3; CDR3: CASSYGLAGALNEQFF
J: TRBJ1-5; V: TRBV24-1; CDR3: CATSDYHSRVSGQPQHF
J: TRBJ2-2; V: TRBV7-7; CDR3: CASSLDLTGRELFF
J: TRBJ1-2; V: TRBV5-5; CDR3: CASSPVGSPYGYTF
J: TRBJ1-1; V: TRBV12-3/TRBV12-4; CDR3: CASSIDRAGGYTEAFF
J: TRBJ2-4; V: TRBV7-2; CDR3: CASSQLGGRDIQYF
J: TRBJ1-1; V: TRBV3-1; CDR3: CASSHDHTGNTEAFF
J: TRBJ1-3; V: TRBV7-2; CDR3: CASSLMQGSGNTIYF
J: TRBJ2-7; V: TRBV2; CDR3: CASIYSRTFFEQYF
J: TRBJ2-1; V: TRBV9; CDR3: CASSVGHGSEQFF
J: TRBJ1-1; V: TRBV12-3/TRBV12-4; CDR3: CASSSSVHTEAFF
J: TRBJ2-1; V: TRBV5-1; CDR3: CASSLDGGPSSYNEQFF
J: TRBJ2-7; V: TRBV10-3; CDR3: CATLAGLSYEQYF
J: TRBJ2-1; V: TRBV29-1; CDR3: CSDSGMYNEQFF
J: TRBJ1-2; V: TRBV4-1; CDR3: CASSQEAWDWGYTF
J: TRBJ2-5; V: TRBV5-1; CDR3: CASSLVAASGLMWETQYF
J: TRBJ1-4; V: TRBV6-5; CDR3: CASSYSAQLEKLFF
J: TRBJ1-1; V: TRBV20-1; CDR3: CSANEGAEAFF
J: TRBJ2-7; V: TRBV11-1; CDR3: CASSSHSTGLDEQYF
J: TRBJ1-1; V: TRBV7-2; CDR3: CASSLFGPGNTEAFF
J: TRBJ1-1; V: TRBV6-5; CDR3: CASSYSITTGYTEAFF
J: TRBJ2-1; V: TRBV12-3/TRBV12-4; CDR3: CASLPESSTLSNEQFF
J: TRBJ2-1; V: TRBV5-1; CDR3: CASSDGTSKVHEQFF